Each of the 24 T cell receptor beta chains below was sequenced from the same sample in a study of shared clonotypes between healthy human individuals (dated by TCRdb to the early 2020s). The protocol used for the library was the immunoSEQ multiplex PCR assay. The table was pulled from immuneACCESS by TCRdb, which kept in-frame rearrangements only. Such tables lose some clones; where checked, under half of the loss comes from unresolved V genes, and the rest has no known cause. Present in this sample are over 400,000 clones, 95% to 96% of which were seen just once. The ten largest clones add up to around 0.067% of the sample. The sample consisted of naive CD4+ T cells sorted from blood. Explained via the paper, the cell subset or site label denotes: CD45RA+ positively selected. These receptors were taken from a woman aged 25 to 39 in good health.

This chain links TRBV18 with TRBJ2-7; no definite D call. CDR3 length equals 14 residues. In germline, CDR1 is KGHSH, CDR2 LQKENI. The V end lost 0 bases, the J end lost 2 bases, and 8 bases lay between the germline ends. This CDR3 reads CASSPPYPTYEQYF. As DNA, the CDR3 is TGTGCCAGCTCACCACCTTACCCCACCTACGAGCAGTACTTC. Combining the CDR3 with reference TRBV18 and TRBJ2-7 gives the whole variable domain NAGVMQNPRHLVRRRGQEARLRCSPMKGHSHVYWYRQLPEEGLKFMVYLQKENIIDESGMPKERFSAEFPKEGPSILRIQQVVRGDSAAYFCASSPPYPTYEQYFGPGTRLTVT.

This chain connects TRBV5-1 to TRBJ1-1; D ambiguous. V lost 4 bases to trimming and J lost 10 bases, with 14 bases between them. The CDR3 loop spans 12 amino acids. The V gene's germline CDR1 is SGHRS and CDR2 YFSETQ. CDR3 amino acids: CASSPGEAVAFF. The CDR3, as DNA: TGCGCCAGCAGCCCCGGAGAGGCTGTAGCTTTCTTT.

V is TRBV5-1 and J is TRBJ2-6; D unresolved. CDR1 and CDR2 from the germline V gene are SGHRS and YFSETQ. The CDR3 sequence is 18 residues long. With 0 bases removed from V and 0 bases from J, the gap between germline ends came to 13 bases. CDR3 sequence (DNA): TGCGCCAGCAGCTTGGCCAGTATTTACACCTCTGGGGCCAACGTCCTGACTTTC. Protein: CASSLASIYTSGANVLTF.

The J gene is TRBJ2-7, the V gene TRBV19; a possible D gene is TRBD1 (6 bases). Trimming took off 4 bases at V and 6 bases at J, with 10 bases between the two ends. This CDR3 spans 12 amino acids. Per germline, CDR1 LNHDA and CDR2 SQIVND (reference sequence). CDR3 sequence (DNA): TGTGCCAGTAGTAGGGGGCAGCGCGAGCAGTACTTC. This gives the protein CASSRGQREQYF.

The chain recombines TRBV10-2 with TRBJ2-1, with D unclear. The V end was cut by 6 bases, the J end by 8 bases, with 8 bases between. The CDR3 is made up of 11 amino acids. The germline V gene encodes CDR1 WSHSY and CDR2 SAAADI. The chain's CDR3 is CASRATYEQFF. The CDR3 DNA reads TGCGCCAGCAGGGCAACCTATGAGCAGTTCTTC.

The chain is built from TRBV28 and TRBJ2-3; D is possibly TRBD2 (5 bases). Between the trimmed V and J ends, which lost 2 bases and 2 bases, there was a span of 8 bases. The CDR3 has 14 amino acids. Germline-derived CDR1 and CDR2 are MDHEN and SYDVKM. For the CDR3, the DNA is TGTGCCAGCAGTTTACGACTATCCACAGATACGCAGTATTTT. It yields the protein CASSLRLSTDTQYF. The full variable domain, rest sourced from reference TRBV28 and TRBJ2-3, is DVKVTQSSRYLVKRTGEKVFLECVQDMDHENMFWYRQDPGLGLRLIYFSYDVKMKEKGDIPEGYSVSREKKERFSLILESASTNQTSMYLCASSLRLSTDTQYFGPGTRLTVL.

The gene calls are TRBV18 and TRBJ1-3; 7 bases are a match to TRBD1. The CDR3 covers 16 residues. The J segment lost 0 bases and the V segment lost 3 bases, leaving 5 bases of the junction unmatched. Germline CDR1 KGHSH, CDR2 LQKENI. Written as DNA, the CDR3 is TGTGCCAGCTCACCTTTGGCAGGGGGCTCTGGAAACACCATATATTTT. This gives the protein CASSPLAGGSGNTIYF.

This clone was counted a single time. This rearrangement joins TRBV28 to TRBJ2-3; D not certain. This CDR3 contains 12 residues. Germline V lookup: CDR1 MDHEN, CDR2 SYDVKM. Trimming removed 2 bases at V and 4 bases at J, with 4 bases between. The CDR3 loop is CASSLVSDTQYF. DNA of the CDR3: TGTGCCAGCAGTTTAGTCTCAGATACGCAGTATTTT.

This chain uses TRBV7-9 with TRBJ2-5; TRBD1 matches at 8 bases. The CDR3 consists of 14 residues. With 5 bases clipped from V and 5 bases from J, the junction kept 7 bases outside the gene matches. Germline CDR1 reads SEHNR; CDR2 reads FQNEAQ (reference sequence). The CDR3 DNA sequence: TGTGCCAGCAGCGTGACAGGGGTAGGGGAGACCCAGTACTTC. Amino acid sequence: CASSVTGVGETQYF. Variable domain in full (rest from reference TRBV7-9 and TRBJ2-5): DTGVSQNPRHKITKRGQNVTFRCDPISEHNRLYWYRQTLGQGPEFLTYFQNEAQLEKSRLLSDRFSAERPKGSFSTLEIQRTEQGDSAMYLCASSVTGVGETQYFGPGTRLLVL.

The gene calls are TRBV4-1 and TRBJ2-5; 9 bases map to TRBD2. From germline, CDR1 is MGHRA and CDR2 YSYEKL. The V segment lost 0 bases and the J segment 0 bases; nucleotides outside the gene matches: 5. CDR3 length: 17 residues. In nucleotides, the CDR3 is TGCGCCAGCAGCCAAGAGTTAGCGGGAGCCCACCAAGAGACCCAGTACTTC. It translates to CASSQELAGAHQETQYF.

This chain uses TRBV7-2 with TRBJ2-1, with D tentatively TRBD1 or TRBD2 (5 bases each). Per germline, CDR1 SGHTA and CDR2 FQGNSA. Trimming removed 6 bases at V and 8 bases at J, with 14 bases between. The CDR3 is made up of 13 amino acids. CDR3 DNA sequence: TGTGCCAGCAGGCCTAGCTGGGGCCATGAGCAGTTCTTC. This encodes CASRPSWGHEQFF.

This chain uses TRBV5-4 with TRBJ2-3, with a possible D match to TRBD1 (5 bases). The germline V gene encodes CDR1 SGHNT and CDR2 YYREEE (reference sequence). V was shortened by 0 bases and J by 4 bases, with 9 bases between the two germline ends. This CDR3 is 14 amino acids long. The CDR3 nucleotides are TGTGCCAGCAGCTTGGCCCTCAGGGCAGATACGCAGTATTTT. It translates to CASSLALRADTQYF.

The genes are TRBV4-1 and TRBJ1-3; the match to TRBD1 covers 10 bases. V was clipped by 0 bases and J by 5 bases; unmatched bases: 4. The CDR3 extends over 16 amino acids. CDR1 is MGHRA and CDR2 is YSYEKL in the germline V gene. DNA of the CDR3: TGCGCCAGCAGCCAAGAGGACAGGGGGAACAGAAACACCATATATTTT. Translating it yields CASSQEDRGNRNTIYF.

The chain joins TRBV25-1 to TRBJ2-7, with D tentatively TRBD2 (5 bases). Trimming pared 4 bases from V and 1 base from J, leaving 11 bases between. CDR1 and CDR2 from the germline V gene are MGHDK and SYGVNS. This CDR3 region has 14 residues. CDR3: CASSAHGGSYEQYF. The CDR3 coding sequence is TGTGCCAGCAGTGCCCACGGAGGTTCCTACGAGCAGTACTTC.

The gene calls are TRBV11-2 and TRBJ1-3, with D tentatively TRBD1 (5 bases). Looked up from germline, CDR1 is SGHAT and CDR2 is FQNNGV. Trimming removed 5 bases at V and 0 bases at J, with 8 bases between. There are 14 residues in the CDR3. CDR3 sequence (DNA): TGTGCCAGCAGCGCAGGGAGCTCTGGAAACACCATATATTTT. Protein: CASSAGSSGNTIYF.

The chain has TRBV28 and TRBJ2-7, with a tentative D call TRBD1 (6 bases). Germline V gene lookup returns CDR1 MDHEN and CDR2 SYDVKM. The CDR3 consists of 14 residues. V lost 0 bases and J 6 bases, leaving 12 bases between the germline ends. Here the CDR3 DNA reads TGTGCCAGCAGTTTATGGCAGGGGATGGGCGAGCAGTACTTC. Residues: CASSLWQGMGEQYF.

As to this clone: Additional DNA sequences in this sample encode the identical CDR3. The chain employs TRBV6-5 and TRBJ1-5; D gene unclear. Between the trimmed V and J ends, which lost 0 bases and 1 base, there was a span of 10 bases. This CDR3 spans 16 amino acids. CDR1 and CDR2 (germline): MNHEY, SVGAGI. CDR3 nucleotides: TGTGCCAGCAGTTACTCGAGGCCGGTAAGCAATCAGCCCCAGCATTTT. The encoded protein is CASSYSRPVSNQPQHF.

The rearrangement links TRBV11-2 to TRBJ1-2; D might be TRBD1 (6 bases). The CDR3 has 14 amino acids. V gave up 5 bases and J gave up 4 bases, with 14 bases separating them. Germline V gives CDR1 SGHAT, CDR2 FQNNGV. CDR3 loop: CASSHLRQAYGYTF. The CDR3 DNA follows: TGTGCCAGCAGCCACTTAAGACAGGCCTATGGCTACACCTTC.

The chain is built from TRBV9 and TRBJ2-1, with TRBD2 as a possible D gene (6 bases). This CDR3 spans 16 amino acids. Deletions cut 0 bases from V and 3 bases from J, with 13 bases between. Germline CDR1 is SGDLS and CDR2 is YYNGEE. For the CDR3, the DNA is TGTGCCAGCAGCGTAGGCGCGGAGGGAGGCTACAATGAGCAGTTCTTC. Translation: CASSVGAEGGYNEQFF.

Concerning this clone: The identical CDR3 is also encoded by other nucleotide sequences in the sample. The chain has TRBV5-5 and TRBJ2-7; D is unclear. In germline, CDR1 is SGHKS, CDR2 YYEKEE (reference sequence). The ends were cut back, 1 base at V and 0 bases at J, with 2 bases in the middle. This CDR3 spans 12 amino acids. The CDR3 here is CASSLPSYEQYF. The CDR3 coding sequence is TGTGCCAGCAGCTTGCCCTCCTACGAGCAGTACTTC.

J is TRBJ2-7 and V is TRBV5-4; 11 bases line up with TRBD2. With 4 bases clipped from V and 7 bases from J, the junction kept 13 bases outside the gene matches. Germline V gives CDR1 SGHNT, CDR2 YYREEE (reference sequence). The CDR3 consists of 16 residues. The CDR3 protein is CASSPLAGAPLVEQYF. As DNA, the CDR3 is TGTGCCAGCAGCCCACTAGCGGGAGCCCCCCTAGTGGAGCAGTACTTC. Together with reference TRBV5-4 and TRBJ2-7, the CDR3 gives the full variable domain: ETGVTQSPTHLIKTRGQQVTLRCSSQSGHNTVSWYQQALGQGPQFIFQYYREEENGRGNFPPRFSGLQFPNYSSELNVNALELDDSALYLCASSPLAGAPLVEQYFGPGTRLTVT.

The chain links TRBV29-1 to TRBJ1-1, with a weak D call TRBD1 (5 bases). Trimming stripped 5 bases from V and 3 bases from J, with 13 bases between. Germline V lookup: CDR1 SQVTM, CDR2 ANQGSEA. This CDR3 comprises 13 residues. CDR3 amino acids: CSVSQGSDTEAFF. In nucleotides, the CDR3 is TGCAGCGTTTCTCAGGGCTCGGACACTGAAGCTTTCTTT.

The rearrangement links TRBV7-9 to TRBJ2-3, with TRBD1 matching 9 bases. The trim removed 5 bases at V and 6 bases at J, leaving 9 bases unmatched. The CDR3 is 15 amino acids. CDR1 SEHNR and CDR2 FQNEAQ come from the germline V gene (reference sequence). The CDR3 DNA sequence: TGTGCCAGCAGCCTGGAACAGGGGGCGCGGGATACGCAGTATTTT. Protein product: CASSLEQGARDTQYF. Looking up the rest from reference TRBV7-9 and TRBJ2-3 gives the full variable domain: DTGVSQNPRHKITKRGQNVTFRCDPISEHNRLYWYRQTLGQGPEFLTYFQNEAQLEKSRLLSDRFSAERPKGSFSTLEIQRTEQGDSAMYLCASSLEQGARDTQYFGPGTRLTVL.

The J gene is TRBJ2-5, the V gene TRBV7-9, with 8 bases that match TRBD2. Germline V gene lookup returns CDR1 SEHNR and CDR2 FQNEAQ (reference sequence). The CDR3 runs 17 residues. Losses at the gene ends were 0 bases for V and 1 base for J; bases not matched to a gene: 7. The CDR3 spells CASSLASVREGQETQYF. The CDR3 coding sequence is TGTGCCAGCAGCTTAGCGTCTGTCCGGGAGGGCCAAGAGACCCAGTACTTC.